The sequence of this TCR beta chain was determined in a study of blood T cell repertoires in COVID-19. Trimming stripped 3 bases from V and 3 bases from J, with 10 bases between. Germline CDR1 reads LNHDA; CDR2 reads SQIVND (reference sequence). The CDR3 is made up of 14 amino acids. Assay: immunoSEQ multiplex PCR; the TCRdb copy retains only in-frame clones and omits some. The profile shows tens of thousands of clones, about 89% of them singletons. The sequence was obtained from a man between 50 and 59 years old with COVID-19, enrolled during active disease. The sample taken for sequencing was peripheral blood. This chain uses TRBV19 with TRBJ2-3; D is possibly TRBD2 (7 bases). The chain's CDR3 is CASSMRGGTDTQYF. The CDR3 DNA is TGTGCCAGTAGTATGAGGGGGGGTACAGATACGCAGTATTTT.